These 10 T cell receptor beta chains originate from one sample sequenced in a study of STAT5B mutations in CD4+ large granular lymphocyte leukemia. Here immunoSEQ multiplex PCR was the method, and the copy in TCRdb shows in-frame clones only, minus some. This table has around 4,800 clones, around three quarters appearing once. Sequenced material: PBMCs. Receptor source: a man between 70 and 80 years old with CD4+ T-cell large granular lymphocyte leukemia.

The V call is TRBV28, the J call TRBJ2-3, with D uncertain. The CDR3 loop spans 15 amino acids. Between the trimmed V and J ends, which lost 6 bases and 2 bases, there was a span of 15 bases. Germline V gene data show CDR1 as MDHEN and CDR2 as SYDVKM. The CDR3 DNA sequence: TGTGCCAGCAGACCTACCACTACGAACACAGATACGCAGTATTTT. It is translated as CASRPTTTNTDTQYF. Full variable domain (missing parts from reference TRBV28 and TRBJ2-3): DVKVTQSSRYLVKRTGEKVFLECVQDMDHENMFWYRQDPGLGLRLIYFSYDVKMKEKGDIPEGYSVSREKKERFSLILESASTNQTSMYLCASRPTTTNTDTQYFGPGTRLTVL.

The chain carries TRBV6-1 and TRBJ2-5; TRBD2 is a possible D gene (6 bases). The V and J ends lost 8 bases and 5 bases respectively, with 18 bases between them. Germline V gene sequence: CDR1 MNHNS, CDR2 SASEGT. The CDR3 runs 14 residues. CDR3 sequence (DNA): TGTGCCAGCTACGCGTTCGGGAGCGGGGAGACCCAGTACTTC. Protein sequence: CASYAFGSGETQYF.

The chain combines TRBV7-9 with TRBJ2-7, with 11 bases identical to TRBD2. The CDR3 consists of 13 residues. J gave up 7 bases and V 1 base, and 0 bases lay outside the gene matches. Per the germline V gene, CDR1 is SEHNR and CDR2 is FQNEAQ (reference sequence). This CDR3 is CASSLGLAGEQYF. CDR3 bases: TGTGCCAGCAGCTTAGGACTAGCGGGAGAGCAGTACTTC.

V and J are TRBV28 and TRBJ2-3; D is undetermined. The length of the CDR3 is 13 residues. With 8 bases removed from V and 6 bases from J, the gap between germline ends came to 15 bases. Germline V gene data show CDR1 as MDHEN and CDR2 as SYDVKM. CDR3 nucleotide sequence: TGTGCCAGCCTAAAAATGGGCCACGATACGCAGTATTTT. This sequence encodes CASLKMGHDTQYF.

The chain joins TRBV19 to TRBJ2-7, with 9 bases matching TRBD2. Per germline, CDR1 LNHDA and CDR2 SQIVND (reference sequence). The CDR3 is made up of 15 amino acids. V lost 4 bases, J lost 2 bases, and 6 bases stayed unmatched. CDR3 protein: CASSTLAGQTYEQYF. In DNA form, the CDR3 reads TGTGCCAGTAGTACCCTAGCGGGGCAGACCTACGAGCAGTACTTC.

This chain connects TRBV28 to TRBJ2-5; no definite D call. The CDR3 totals 14 residues. Germline V gene data show CDR1 as MDHEN and CDR2 as SYDVKM. Between the trimmed V and J ends, which lost 9 bases and 4 bases, there was a span of 18 bases. CDR3 sequence (DNA): TGTGCCAGTCTGGCAGGATTTCTGGGAGAGACCCAGTACTTC. Translating gives CASLAGFLGETQYF.

The chain links TRBV2 to TRBJ1-5, with D perhaps matching TRBD1 (5 bases). The germline V gene encodes CDR1 SNHLY and CDR2 FYNNEI. Trimming cost V 3 bases and J 0 bases, with 12 bases left between them. The CDR3 is 16 residues long. The CDR3 region is CASSELTVNSNQPQHF. The CDR3, as DNA: TGTGCCAGCAGTGAGTTGACAGTGAATAGCAATCAGCCCCAGCATTTT.

The V and J genes are TRBV16 and TRBJ1-2; no definite D call. This CDR3 has 14 amino acids. Trimming shortened V by 6 bases and J by 2 bases, and 13 bases separated the two germline ends. Germline V CDR1 and CDR2: KGHSY, FQNENV. The CDR3 spells CASSQDKENYGYTF. The CDR3 DNA reads as TGTGCCAGCAGTCAAGACAAGGAGAACTATGGCTACACCTTC.

This chain joins TRBV5-1 and TRBJ2-7; 10 bases are a match to TRBD2. Unmatched junction bases numbered 6, after V lost 0 bases and J lost 6 bases. This CDR3 contains 15 residues. Germline CDR1 SGHRS, CDR2 YFSETQ. The CDR3 loop is CASSLALAGVGEQYF. The CDR3, as DNA: TGCGCCAGCAGCTTGGCCCTAGCGGGAGTAGGCGAGCAGTACTTC.

CDR3 region: CASSLNGLNTGELFF. CDR3 DNA: TGTGCCAGCAGCTTAAACGGACTGAACACCGGGGAGCTGTTTTTT. The chain is built from TRBV11-1 and TRBJ2-2; D might be TRBD2 (5 bases). CDR3 length: 15 amino acids. V lost 2 bases and J lost 1, with 8 bases in between. The germline V gene encodes CDR1 SGHAT and CDR2 FQDESV (reference sequence).